The rows below give T cell receptor beta chains drawn from one sample of a study of blood T cell repertoires in COVID-19. Data came from immunoSEQ multiplex PCR; TCRdb stores just in-frame clones and leaves some out. Here the sample spans 65,000 to 85,000 clones, more than 75% being singletons. Sample: peripheral blood. Receptors originate from a human donor in a cohort sampled during active COVID-19. The CDR3 runs from the conserved cysteine through the conserved F or W. The D gene is left open where the match is weak. The size entry is marked missing in some rows and otherwise reads once, few, many or a size class.

D gene	clone size	J gene	V gene	CDR3 protein	CDR3 DNA
TRBD2	NA	TRBJ2-1	TRBV19	CASSPDTSGGYNEQFF	TGTGCCAGTAGTCCGGACACTAGCGGGGGATACAATGAGCAGTTCTTC
TRBD1	NA	TRBJ1-1	TRBV3-1/TRBV3-2	CASSLRTGGFVGTEAFF	TGTGCCAGCAGCCTACGGACAGGGGGCTTCGTGGGCACTGAAGCTTTCTTT
TRBD1	NA	TRBJ2-5	TRBV7-3	CASSLAGQGETQYF	TGTGCCAGCAGCCTGGCGGGACAGGGCGAGACCCAGTACTTC
NA	NA	TRBJ2-1	TRBV2	CASSTSGTTYNEQFF	TGTGCCAGCAGTACGTCCGGGACAACCTACAATGAGCAGTTCTTC
NA	NA	TRBJ2-7	TRBV15	CATSRGADEQYF	TGTGCCACCAGCAGGGGTGCGGACGAGCAGTACTTC
TRBD2	NA	TRBJ2-1	TRBV5-1	CASSLAISGGEQFF	TGCGCCAGCAGCTTGGCCATCAGCGGGGGTGAGCAGTTCTTC
TRBD2	NA	TRBJ2-1	TRBV11-1	CASSLGGTSTKEQFF	TGTGCCAGCAGCTTAGGGGGGACTAGCACGAAGGAGCAGTTCTTC
TRBD1	NA	TRBJ1-5	TRBV7-9	CASSVGTGSNQPQHF	TGTGCCAGCAGCGTGGGGACAGGGAGCAATCAGCCCCAGCATTTT
NA	NA	TRBJ2-7	TRBV27	CASSTDNWPYEQYF	TGTGCCAGCAGCACCGACAATTGGCCCTACGAGCAGTACTTC
NA	NA	TRBJ1-6	TRBV4-1	CASSQISGVNSPLHF	TGCGCCAGCAGCCAAATCTCAGGGGTGAATTCACCCCTCCACTTT
NA	NA	TRBJ2-1	TRBV12-1	CAGPSGSYNEQFF	TGTGCCGGACCTAGCGGGAGTTACAATGAGCAGTTCTTC
TRBD1	NA	TRBJ2-7	TRBV7-8	CASSPRYRGPYEQYF	TGTGCCAGCAGCCCCCGCTATAGGGGGCCCTACGAGCAGTACTTC
TRBD1	NA	TRBJ1-5	TRBV5-1	CASSLGTGDSNQPQHF	TGCGCCAGCAGCTTGGGGACAGGGGATAGCAATCAGCCCCAGCATTTT
TRBD1	NA	TRBJ2-3	TRBV11-3	CASSQGTGANTDTQYF	TGTGCCAGCAGCCAGGGGACAGGGGCCAACACAGATACGCAGTATTTT
TRBD2	NA	TRBJ2-2	TRBV5-1	CASSLAAGGPGGELFF	TGCGCCAGCAGCTTGGCCGCGGGAGGGCCTGGCGGGGAGCTGTTTTTT
NA	few	TRBJ2-5	TRBV3-1/TRBV3-2	CASSHNPGPGGETQYF	TGTGCCAGCAGCCATAATCCAGGCCCAGGGGGGGAGACCCAGTACTTC
TRBD2	NA	TRBJ2-5	TRBV25-1	CASSAGLAGGRETQYF	TGTGCCAGCAGTGCCGGACTAGCGGGAGGTCGAGAGACCCAGTACTTC
NA	NA	TRBJ1-1	TRBV12-3/TRBV12-4	CASSRATTEAFF	TGTGCCAGCAGCCGCGCAACTACTGAAGCTTTCTTT
TRBD1	once	TRBJ1-4	TRBV5-4	CASSDRGAPNEKLFF	TGTGCCAGCAGCGACAGGGGAGCCCCGAATGAAAAACTGTTTTTT
NA	NA	TRBJ2-7	TRBV10-2	CASSTPREQYF	TGCGCCAGCAGTACTCCTCGCGAGCAGTACTTC
NA	NA	TRBJ1-5	TRBV6-6	CASSYSTEYSNQPQHF	TGTGCCAGCAGTTATTCTACAGAGTATAGCAATCAGCCCCAGCATTTT
TRBD2	NA	TRBJ2-1	TRBV10-3	CAISESKTSGRAYNEQFF	TGTGCCATCAGTGAGTCTAAGACTAGCGGGAGGGCTTACAATGAGCAGTTCTTC
NA	NA	TRBJ2-1	TRBV18	CASSPSSSAYNEQFF	TGTGCCAGCTCACCCAGTTCCTCCGCCTACAATGAGCAGTTCTTC
NA	NA	TRBJ2-2	TRBV18	CASSPSGPNTGELFF	TGTGCCAGCTCACCATCAGGCCCGAACACCGGGGAGCTGTTTTTT
NA	NA	TRBJ2-1	TRBV11-3	CASSPRGKADNEQFF	TGTGCCAGCAGCCCGAGAGGTAAAGCGGACAATGAGCAGTTCTTC
TRBD1	once	TRBJ1-1	TRBV6-5	CASSRDRSNTEAFF	TGTGCCAGCAGCAGGGACAGGAGTAACACTGAAGCTTTCTTT
TRBD2	once	TRBJ2-3	TRBV6-5	CASRSGGVHTDTQYF	TGTGCCAGCAGGAGCGGGGGGGTTCACACAGATACGCAGTATTTT
NA	NA	TRBJ1-5	TRBV9	CASRVLAGRQPQHF	TGTGCCAGCAGAGTCCTCGCGGGGCGTCAGCCCCAGCATTTT
NA	few	TRBJ1-5	TRBV12-3/TRBV12-4	CASAGHQNQPQHF	TGTGCCAGCGCTGGACACCAAAATCAGCCCCAGCATTTT
NA	NA	TRBJ2-3	TRBV5-1	CASSLPRGDTDTQYF	TGCGCCAGCAGCTTGCCCCGGGGTGACACAGATACGCAGTATTTT
TRBD1	NA	TRBJ2-5	TRBV28	CASSPSGQGFRETQYF	TGTGCCAGCAGCCCCTCGGGACAGGGGTTTCGGGAGACCCAGTACTTC
TRBD1	few	TRBJ1-6	TRBV7-9	CASSAYRGGSPLHF	TGTGCCAGCAGCGCGTACAGGGGAGGTTCACCCCTCCACTTT
NA	NA	TRBJ1-1	TRBV7-8	CASSQVQENTEAFF	TGTGCCAGCAGCCAGGTACAGGAGAACACTGAAGCTTTCTTT
NA	NA	TRBJ2-1	TRBV12-3/TRBV12-4	CASSPWTDNEQFF	TGTGCCAGCAGCCCCTGGACTGACAATGAGCAGTTCTTC
TRBD2	NA	TRBJ2-4	TRBV7-2	CASSSGGGGRAKNIQYF	TGTGCCAGCAGCTCGGGAGGTGGAGGGAGAGCCAAAAACATTCAGTACTTC
NA	NA	TRBJ1-2	TRBV5-4	CASSFLGGPNYGYTF	TGTGCCAGCAGCTTCCTCGGGGGGCCTAACTATGGCTACACCTTC
TRBD1	NA	TRBJ2-2	TRBV24-1	CATSALSGQGRAGELFF	TGTGCCACCAGTGCACTTTCGGGACAGGGGAGGGCCGGGGAGCTGTTTTTT
NA	NA	TRBJ1-6	TRBV5-1	CASSLQSIEGSPLHF	TGCGCCAGCAGCTTGCAGTCAATCGAGGGCTCACCCCTCCACTTT
NA	once	TRBJ2-5	TRBV3-1/TRBV3-2	CASSQVTRGHLETQYF	TGTGCCAGCAGCCAAGTGACCAGGGGCCATCTGGAGACCCAGTACTTC
NA	NA	TRBJ2-7	TRBV21-1	CASSRGVVSVAYEQYF	TGTGCCAGCAGCAGGGGGGTTGTGAGCGTGGCCTACGAGCAGTACTTC
TRBD1	once	TRBJ2-1	TRBV6-4	CASSDRGQPNEQFF	TGTGCCAGCAGTGACAGGGGGCAACCAAATGAGCAGTTCTTC
TRBD1	NA	TRBJ1-2	TRBV15	CATSTRQGRLYGYTF	TGTGCCACCAGCACCAGACAGGGTAGACTCTATGGCTACACCTTC
TRBD1	NA	TRBJ2-1	TRBV6-6	CASSYSNRGRSNEQFF	TGTGCCAGCAGTTACTCGAACAGGGGCAGGAGTAATGAGCAGTTCTTC
TRBD1	once	TRBJ2-2	TRBV18	CASSPGQGNTGELFF	TGTGCCAGCTCACCGGGACAGGGGAACACCGGGGAGCTGTTTTTT
TRBD2	NA	TRBJ2-1	TRBV7-8	CASSLLPPTSGRALYNEQFF	TGTGCCAGCAGCTTACTCCCTCCTACTAGCGGGAGGGCCCTCTACAATGAGCAGTTCTTC
TRBD1	few	TRBJ2-2	TRBV7-9	CASSGTARTGELFF	TGTGCCAGCAGCGGGACAGCACGAACCGGGGAGCTGTTTTTT
NA	NA	TRBJ1-5	TRBV4-1	CASSQEQSGVNQPQHF	TGCGCCAGCAGCCAAGAACAGAGTGGCGTCAATCAGCCCCAGCATTTT
NA	NA	TRBJ2-3	TRBV5-4	CASSLLLTGGLTDTQYF	TGTGCCAGCAGCTTGCTCCTCACGGGGGGCTTGACAGATACGCAGTATTTT
NA	NA	TRBJ2-2	TRBV7-2	CASSLAGSTGELFF	TGTGCCAGCAGCTTAGCGGGGAGTACCGGGGAGCTGTTTTTT
NA	NA	TRBJ1-3	TRBV13	CASSFGESGNTIYF	TGTGCCAGCAGCTTCGGGGAAAGTGGAAACACCATATATTTT
NA	NA	TRBJ1-2	TRBV23-1	CASSQEPDRRDNYGYTF	TGCGCCAGCAGTCAAGAACCTGACAGGAGAGATAACTATGGCTACACCTTC
NA	few	TRBJ2-4	TRBV28	CASSPGSPAKNIQYF	TGTGCCAGCAGTCCCGGGTCCCCAGCCAAAAACATTCAGTACTTC
NA	NA	TRBJ2-1	TRBV24-1	CATSDPARSYNEQFF	TGTGCCACCAGTGACCCAGCGAGGTCCTACAATGAGCAGTTCTTC
NA	NA	TRBJ1-1	TRBV10-3	CAISESQTTNTEAFF	TGTGCCATCAGTGAGTCACAGACAACTAACACTGAAGCTTTCTTT
TRBD1	NA	TRBJ1-6	TRBV28	CASSFTTGGNSPLHF	TGTGCCAGCAGTTTTACGACAGGGGGGAATTCACCCCTCCACTTT
NA	NA	TRBJ1-6	TRBV14	CASSETGNSPLHF	TGTGCCAGCAGCGAAACAGGGAATTCACCCCTCCACTTT
TRBD2	NA	TRBJ2-3	TRBV5-5	CASSLGLGGSFTDTQYF	TGTGCCAGCAGCTTAGGCCTCGGGGGGTCCTTCACAGATACGCAGTATTTT
TRBD2	NA	TRBJ2-7	TRBV7-6	CASSSQAGESSYEQYF	TGTGCCAGCAGCTCACAAGCGGGAGAGAGCTCCTACGAGCAGTACTTC
NA	NA	TRBJ1-1	TRBV30	CAWSVQGNTEAFF	TGTGCCTGGAGTGTACAGGGGAACACTGAAGCTTTCTTT